The 4 T cell receptor beta chains below were found in one sample sequenced in a study of cytomegalovirus exposure and HLA in healthy donors. The PCR was carried out with 60 Vbeta primers and 13 Jbeta primers. The method was immunoSEQ multiplex PCR; TCRdb's version includes in-frame clones alone and lacks a portion of them. The sample records under 150,000 clones, about 79% being singletons. The sample consisted of PBMCs. The receptor set was obtained from a man aged 50 or older in good health and CMV-seronegative.

The J gene is TRBJ2-3, the V gene TRBV10-3; D perhaps matches TRBD2 (6 bases). V was pared by 3 bases and J by 2 bases, with 9 bases between. Germline assignment: CDR1 ENHRY and CDR2 SYGVKD. The CDR3 is 14 amino acids. The DNA of the CDR3 is TGTGCCATCAGTGATGGGACTCACACAGATACGCAGTATTTT. It codes for CAISDGTHTDTQYF.

This clone was found a few times. The rearrangement joins TRBV18 to TRBJ2-7; 8 bases are a match to TRBD1. The CDR3 contains 14 residues. The V and J ends lost 6 bases and 2 bases, in that order; junction bases with no gene match: 6. Germline lookup yields CDR1 KGHSH and CDR2 LQKENI. The CDR3 sequence: CASSKDRATYEQYF. The CDR3 bases are TGTGCCAGCTCTAAGGACAGGGCCACCTACGAGCAGTACTTC.

The J gene is TRBJ1-1, the V gene TRBV2; 8 bases fit TRBD1. V lost 1 base, J lost 5 bases, and 3 bases stayed unmatched. Germline lookup yields CDR1 SNHLY and CDR2 FYNNEI. This CDR3 has 14 residues. The CDR3 region is CASSEGRGLTEAFF. The CDR3 coding sequence is TGTGCCAGCAGTGAAGGCAGGGGGCTAACTGAAGCTTTCTTT.

The sample holds a few counts of this clone. The chain carries TRBV10-3 and TRBJ1-3, with D hard to call. CDR1 is ENHRY and CDR2 is SYGVKD in the germline V gene. CDR3 size: 16 residues. V shed 8 bases and J shed 0 bases, with 17 bases lying between them. The CDR3 sequence is CAIREKGAISGNTIYF. DNA for the CDR3: TGTGCCATCCGGGAAAAGGGTGCCATCTCTGGAAACACCATATATTTT.